This TCR beta chain comes out of a study of T cell changes during pregnancy in multiple sclerosis. The CDR3 contains 14 residues. Germline values: CDR1 SEHNR, CDR2 FQNEAQ (reference sequence). Trimming took 1 base from V and 2 from J, leaving 6 bases between them. The table came from immunoSEQ multiplex PCR; TCRdb's copy has only in-frame clones and leaves some out. The top ten hold 0.45% to 0.5% of the sample, which has about 36,000 clones, 90% to 95% seen once. Sequences were derived from CD4+ T cells from peripheral blood mononuclear cells, sampled in the second trimester of pregnancy. The clonotype originates from a female donor in good health, enrolled as a control in a pregnancy study. The V call is TRBV7-9, the J call TRBJ2-4, with D maybe TRBD2 (5 bases). CDR3 nucleotide sequence: TGTGCCAGCAGCTTAGTGACTACCAAAAACATTCAGTACTTC. This sequence encodes CASSLVTTKNIQYF.